This T cell receptor beta chain comes out of a study of T cells in localized non-small cell lung cancer. The V gene's germline CDR1 is GTSNPN and CDR2 SVGIG (reference sequence). CDR3 length: 16 amino acids. V was clipped by 0 bases and J by 0 bases, with 11 bases between them. Produced via immunoSEQ multiplex PCR; TCRdb's table is partial and in-frame only. The sample records about 77,000 clones, around nine tenths being singletons. The chain combines TRBV30 with TRBJ2-2; D remains ambiguous. This clonotype was sampled from a woman between 35 and 75 years old with stage I squamous cell lung carcinoma. The sample consisted of peripheral blood, taken before any cancer treatment. DNA of the CDR3: TGTGCCTGGAGTGTTGGGGTAGCCACGAACACCGGGGAGCTGTTTTTT. This translates into CAWSVGVATNTGELFF.